Listed below are T cell receptor beta chains from one sample, sequenced in a study of Tregs in tolerant kidney transplant recipients. The table came from immunoSEQ multiplex PCR; TCRdb's copy has only in-frame clones and leaves some out. Of around 75,000 clones listed, about 88% are singletons. The sample was CD4+ T cells from blood, taken before the transplant. All receptors come from a human donor who received a combined kidney and bone marrow transplant. Each CDR3 is given with its conserved first and last residue. The order of the fields is clone size, V gene, J gene, CDR3 length, D gene, CDR3 DNA, CDR3 protein. The D gene is left open where the match is weak. Size is stated for part of the rows, as once, few or many counts, or as a class when the clone is expanded.

few	TRBV6-5	TRBJ2-7	13	TRBD1	TGTGCCAGCAGTGAGGGACAGTTCTACGAGCAGTACTTC	CASSEGQFYEQYF
-	TRBV4-1	TRBJ2-5	16	TRBD2	TGCGCCAGCAGCCCCGGACTAGCGGGGGGGAAAGAGACCCAGTACTTC	CASSPGLAGGKETQYF
-	TRBV5-1	TRBJ2-5	14	TRBD1	TGCGCCAGCAGCCCGACAGGGCTCCAAGAGACCCAGTACTTC	CASSPTGLQETQYF
-	TRBV7-6	TRBJ1-4	15	TRBD1	TGTGCCAGCAGTCGTCAGGGGGCAACTAATGAAAAACTGTTTTTT	CASSRQGATNEKLFF
-	TRBV2	TRBJ1-2	14	-	TGTGCCAGCAGCCCCCGAGGGCTTAACTATGGCTACACCTTC	CASSPRGLNYGYTF
-	TRBV6-1	TRBJ1-5	13	-	TGTGCCAGCAGGCGGACAGTCTATCAGCCCCAGCATTTT	CASRRTVYQPQHF
-	TRBV6-1	TRBJ2-7	14	-	TGTGCCAGCAGTGAACCCGGCCGGGGGTACGAGCAGTACTTC	CASSEPGRGYEQYF
-	TRBV29-1	TRBJ2-7	13	TRBD1	TGCAGCGCAGCAGGGACAGGGCCCTACGAGCAGTACTTC	CSAAGTGPYEQYF
-	TRBV15	TRBJ2-5	15	-	TGTGCCACCAGCAGAGCTGGGGAGTACGAGGAGACCCAGTACTTC	CATSRAGEYEETQYF
-	TRBV5-4	TRBJ2-4	15	TRBD2	TGTGCCAGCAGCGTGAGCGGGAGGGTAGGAGACATTCAGTACTTC	CASSVSGRVGDIQYF
-	TRBV4-1	TRBJ1-1	15	-	TGCGCCAGCAGCCAAGCAGACAGGATGAACACTGAAGCTTTCTTT	CASSQADRMNTEAFF
-	TRBV5-1	TRBJ2-7	15	-	TGCGCCAGCAGCATGCTTACAGGATTGGACTACGAGCAGTACTTC	CASSMLTGLDYEQYF
-	TRBV2	TRBJ2-3	18	TRBD2	TGTGCCAGCATCCCGGGACTAGCGGGACCGGCCCCCACAGATACGCAGTATTTT	CASIPGLAGPAPTDTQYF
-	TRBV29-1	TRBJ2-3	18	-	TGCAGCGTTGATATATGGGGAGGAACACGGGGGAACACAGATACGCAGTATTTT	CSVDIWGGTRGNTDTQYF
-	TRBV28	TRBJ1-2	14	-	TGTGCCAGTTCGTACCTTGCGGGGGGTTATGGCTACACCTTC	CASSYLAGGYGYTF
-	TRBV6-6	TRBJ1-1	11	-	TGTGCCAGCAGTAACCCCTCAGGAGCTTTCTTT	CASSNPSGAFF
-	TRBV27	TRBJ1-2	15	-	TGTGCCAGCAGTTGGAGTCGTCAAGCTAACTATGGCTACACCTTC	CASSWSRQANYGYTF
-	TRBV10-3	TRBJ2-1	15	-	TGTGCCATCAGTGAGGACAGACTAGGGTTGAATGAGCAGTTCTTC	CAISEDRLGLNEQFF
-	TRBV5-1	TRBJ2-6	15	-	TGCGCCAGCAGCTTGTCCGAGTCTGGGGCCAACGTCCTGACTTTC	CASSLSESGANVLTF
-	TRBV18	TRBJ1-5	15	-	TGTGCCAGCTCACCCTCGGCAGGGGCAAATCAGCCCCAGCATTTT	CASSPSAGANQPQHF
-	TRBV7-3	TRBJ2-1	12	-	TGTGCCAGCAGCAGGCAGGGGAATGAGCAGTTCTTC	CASSRQGNEQFF
-	TRBV5-1	TRBJ2-5	15	TRBD2	TGCGCCAGCAGCTTGGCGGGGCGGGGGGAAGAGACCCAGTACTTC	CASSLAGRGEETQYF
-	TRBV7-2	TRBJ1-4	15	-	TGTGCCAGCAGCCTAGGGGGAGGGAAACATGAAAAACTGTTTTTT	CASSLGGGKHEKLFF
-	TRBV6-5	TRBJ2-5	14	-	TGTGCCAGCAGTTATTCGACAGCTCAAGAGACCCAGTACTTC	CASSYSTAQETQYF
-	TRBV11-2	TRBJ1-1	15	TRBD1	TGTGCCAGCAGCATAAGTCAAGGGGGCTTGACTGAAGCTTTCTTT	CASSISQGGLTEAFF
-	TRBV7-9	TRBJ1-4	17	-	TGTGCCAGCAGCTTATCCTTCTCGCAGGGGACTAATGAAAAACTGTTTTTT	CASSLSFSQGTNEKLFF
-	TRBV6-5	TRBJ1-1	12	-	TGTGCCAGCAGTAAAGCGAACACTGAAGCTTTCTTT	CASSKANTEAFF
-	TRBV5-1	TRBJ1-2	14	TRBD1	TGCGCCAGCAGCGACAGGGGCATTAACTATGGCTACACCTTC	CASSDRGINYGYTF
-	TRBV4-2	TRBJ2-3	16	-	TGTGCCAGCAGCCGGGGTGAGGACTCTAGCACAGATACGCAGTATTTT	CASSRGEDSSTDTQYF
-	TRBV11-3	TRBJ2-1	15	TRBD2	TGTGCCAGCAGCTTAGAGTCGGCTAGCGGAAGTGAGCAGTTCTTC	CASSLESASGSEQFF
once	TRBV27	TRBJ1-4	15	-	TGTGCCAGCAGTTTATCCAGGGGCCTATATGAAAAACTGTTTTTT	CASSLSRGLYEKLFF
-	TRBV7-9	TRBJ2-7	14	TRBD1	TGTGCCAGCTGCCCCGGGACAGCCTCCTACGAGCAGTACTTC	CASCPGTASYEQYF
-	TRBV28	TRBJ1-2	17	TRBD1	TGTGCCAGCAGTTCTCCGGGACAGGGCCTTACCTTGGGTGGCTACACCTTC	CASSSPGQGLTLGGYTF